The clone carrying this TCR beta chain turned up a few times. Antigen: not known. Compared with germline, one end of the junction differs, possibly owing to a read error. The CDR3 runs 13 residues. Looked up from germline, CDR1 is SGHRS and CDR2 is YFSETQ. The sample belongs to a study of cytomegalovirus exposure and HLA in healthy donors. Study results and caveats: One variant, a missense change in DCLRE1C, was linked in a later analysis to TCR beta V- and J-gene trimming. Available immune exposure information was restricted to CMV serostatus only. HLA-A and HLA-B allele assignments for most subjects were reportedly predicted accurately using TCR beta sequences.

The PCR was carried out with 60 Vbeta primers and 13 Jbeta primers. TCRdb keeps only in-frame clones here, not all; method: immunoSEQ multiplex PCR. The sample has 150,000 to 160,000 clones, roughly 79% seen once; the top ten hold around 2.8%. The chain uses TRBV5-1 and TRBJ2-4; 9 positions match TRBD1. The sample comprised PBMCs. This receptor was identified in a man aged 18 to 35 in good health and CMV-seronegative. In DNA form, the CDR3 reads TGCGCCAGCAGCGAGGACAGGGGAAACAGTCAGTACTTC. It yields the protein CASSEDRGNSQYF.